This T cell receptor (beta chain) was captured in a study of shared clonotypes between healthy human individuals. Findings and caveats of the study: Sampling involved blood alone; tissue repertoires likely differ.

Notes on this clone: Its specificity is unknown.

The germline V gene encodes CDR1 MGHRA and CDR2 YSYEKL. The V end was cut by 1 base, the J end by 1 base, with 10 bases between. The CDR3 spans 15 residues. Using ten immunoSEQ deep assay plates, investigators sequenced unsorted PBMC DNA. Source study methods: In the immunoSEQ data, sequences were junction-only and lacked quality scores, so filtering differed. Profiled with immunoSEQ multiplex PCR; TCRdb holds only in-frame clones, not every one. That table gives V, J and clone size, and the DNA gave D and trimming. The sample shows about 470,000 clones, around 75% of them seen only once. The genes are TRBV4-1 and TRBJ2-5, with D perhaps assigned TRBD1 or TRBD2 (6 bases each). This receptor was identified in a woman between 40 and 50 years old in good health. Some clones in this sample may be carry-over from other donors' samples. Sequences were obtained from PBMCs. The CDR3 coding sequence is TGCGCCAGCAGCCAAGCGGGGGCGGCCCAAGAGACCCAGTACTTC. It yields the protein CASSQAGAAQETQYF.